This is a list of T cell receptor beta chains from one sample in a study of blood T cell repertoires in COVID-19. The protocol was immunoSEQ multiplex PCR, while the TCRdb copy is restricted to in-frame clones and leaves out a portion. In the table there are a few hundred thousand clones, approximately 92% of which are singletons. Material for sequencing was PBMCs or T cells enriched from blood (not recorded which). The receptors were gathered from a woman under 30 who had recovered from COVID-19. Both conserved end residues are part of each CDR3. The order of the fields is V gene, clone size, CDR3 length, D gene, J gene, CDR3 DNA, CDR3 protein. The D gene is left open where the match is weak. Clone size appears in some rows only: once, few, many, or a class for an expanded clone.

>TRBV5-1|once|19|TRBD1|TRBJ1-4
TGCGCCAGCAGCTGGTTACCGGGACAGGGGGCTCAAGGAGGAGAAAAACTGTTTTTT
CASSWLPGQGAQGGEKLFF
>TRBV10-3|-|15|-|TRBJ2-7
TGTGCCATCGCCTCGACAGACACGCTATTCTACGAGCAGTACTTC
CAIASTDTLFYEQYF
>TRBV14|once|15|-|TRBJ2-7
TGTGCCAGGCATCTACCGGGAAAGGGTCGGTACGAGCAGTACTTC
CARHLPGKGRYEQYF
>TRBV4-1|-|15|-|TRBJ1-2
TGCGCCAGCAGCCAAGGGGGAGGAGGGGCCTATGGCTACACCTTC
CASSQGGGGAYGYTF
>TRBV7-3|-|14|TRBD1|TRBJ2-5
TGTGCCAGCAGCCAGACAGGGGCGGAAGAGACCCAGTACTTC
CASSQTGAEETQYF
>TRBV9|-|13|TRBD1|TRBJ1-1
TGTGCCAGCAGCCGGGACAGCAACACTGAAGCTTTCTTT
CASSRDSNTEAFF
>TRBV12-3/TRBV12-4|-|13|TRBD1|TRBJ1-1
TGTGCCAGCAGGGACACAGGGGGCACTGAAGCTTTCTTT
CASRDTGGTEAFF
>TRBV2|once|18|-|TRBJ2-7
TGTGCCAGCAGTACCGACAGGTCATTATCTTTGGCCGATGCCGAGCAGTACTTC
CASSTDRSLSLADAEQYF
>TRBV19|-|13|-|TRBJ1-3
TGTGCCAGTAGCCCCAGGGGTGGAAACACCATATATTTT
CASSPRGGNTIYF
>TRBV5-1|-|14|TRBD1|TRBJ1-1
TGCGCCAGCAGCCCGGACAGGGTGAGCACTGAAGCTTTCTTT
CASSPDRVSTEAFF
>TRBV7-9|-|13|-|TRBJ2-2
TGTGCCAGCAGCTCTGGGCTTGCCGGGGAGCTGTTTTTT
CASSSGLAGELFF
>TRBV6-5|-|13|TRBD1|TRBJ1-2
TGTGCCAGCAGCCGAGGGACAGGGGATGGCTACACCTTC
CASSRGTGDGYTF
>TRBV6-5|-|15|-|TRBJ1-2
TGTGCCAGCACAGAAACAGGGAGTTTCGGTTATGGCTACACCTTC
CASTETGSFGYGYTF
>TRBV10-3|-|13|-|TRBJ1-4
TGTGCCATCAGTGGGGGGGGTAATGAAAAACTGTTTTTT
CAISGGGNEKLFF